The clone carrying this TCR beta chain has more than one count but fewer than ten. Its specificity is unknown. The data belong to a study of human T cells and chemical hapten exposure. Study context: Diphenylcyclopropenone, dosed weekly to the scalp, was given to patients throughout the roughly 24-week study. Study-wide results and limits: TCRs whose frequency exceeded 1 in 1000 remained the same following DPC sensitization.

Documented time point: patch test 3, about 24 weeks after DPC sensitization. Treatment denoted: therapeutic diphenylcyclopropenone sensitization with weekly scalp DPC. Prior to each patch test being applied, blood was drawn. Total RNA extraction was carried out from unfractionated whole blood. TCRdb independently ran MiXCR on the RACE reads; one entry per CDR3 protein. The table has 55,000 to 75,000 distinct CDR3 sequences, around 12% seen once; the top ten hold 2.4%. Here the sequenced sample was whole blood, taken in connection with sensitization to the hapten diphenylcyclopropenone (DPC). The clonotype originates from a man younger than 45 with alopecia areata. Some clones in this sample may be carry-over from other donors' samples.

CDR3 sequence reads: CASSPPGTPRIYGYTF. The CDR3 nucleotides read TGTGCCAGCTCACCCCCCGGGACCCCTCGAATCTATGGCTACACCTTC. This chain uses TRBV18 with TRBJ1-2; a possible D gene is TRBD1 (5 bases). The CDR3 has 16 residues. V was shortened by 3 bases and J by 4 bases, with 18 bases between the two germline ends. Germline-derived CDR1 and CDR2 are KGHSH and LQKENI.